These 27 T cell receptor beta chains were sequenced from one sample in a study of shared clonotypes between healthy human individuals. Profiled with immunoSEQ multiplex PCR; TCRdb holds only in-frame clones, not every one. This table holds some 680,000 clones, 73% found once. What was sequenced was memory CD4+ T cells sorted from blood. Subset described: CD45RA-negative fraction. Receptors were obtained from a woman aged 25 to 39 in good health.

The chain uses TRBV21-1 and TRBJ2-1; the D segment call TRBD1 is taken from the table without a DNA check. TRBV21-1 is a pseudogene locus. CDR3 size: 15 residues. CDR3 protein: CASSKGSRVVNEQFF. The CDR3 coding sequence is TGTGCCAGCAGCAAAGGTAGCAGGGTGGTGAATGAGCAGTTCTTC.

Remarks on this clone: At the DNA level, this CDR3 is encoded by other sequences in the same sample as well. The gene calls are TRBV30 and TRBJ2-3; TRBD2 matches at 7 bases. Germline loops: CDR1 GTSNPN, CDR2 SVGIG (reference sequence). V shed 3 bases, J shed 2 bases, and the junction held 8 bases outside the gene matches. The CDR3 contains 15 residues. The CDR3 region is CAWRASGGATDTQYF. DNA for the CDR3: TGTGCCTGGAGAGCTAGCGGAGGAGCCACAGATACGCAGTATTTT.

The CDR3 nucleotides read TGTGCCAGCAGGGACAGCCAGGGCACTGAAGCTTTCTTT. The encoded protein is CASRDSQGTEAFF. This chain uses TRBV11-2 with TRBJ1-1; D perhaps matches TRBD1 (6 bases). Between the trimmed V and J ends, which lost 6 bases and 4 bases, there was a span of 12 bases. The CDR3 runs to 13 residues. The germline V gene has CDR1 SGHAT and CDR2 FQNNGV.

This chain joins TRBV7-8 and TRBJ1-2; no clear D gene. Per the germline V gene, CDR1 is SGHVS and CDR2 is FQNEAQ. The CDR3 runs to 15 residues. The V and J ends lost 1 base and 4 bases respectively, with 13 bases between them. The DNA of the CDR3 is TGTGCCAGCAGCTTAGTTAATACAGTTAGCTATGGCTACACCTTC. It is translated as CASSLVNTVSYGYTF.

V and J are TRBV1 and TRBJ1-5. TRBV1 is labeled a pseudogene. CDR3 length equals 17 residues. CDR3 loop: CTSSQVPKLYSNQPQHF. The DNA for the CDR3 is TGCACCAGCAGCCAAGTCCCCAAACTCTATAGCAATCAGCCCCAGCATTTT.

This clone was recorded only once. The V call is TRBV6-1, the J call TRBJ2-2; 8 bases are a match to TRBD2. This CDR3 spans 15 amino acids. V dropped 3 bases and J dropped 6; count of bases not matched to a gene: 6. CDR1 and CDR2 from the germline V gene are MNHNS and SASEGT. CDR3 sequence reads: CASSEVAGYSGELFF. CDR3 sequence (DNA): TGTGCCAGCAGTGAGGTAGCGGGATATTCCGGGGAGCTGTTTTTT.

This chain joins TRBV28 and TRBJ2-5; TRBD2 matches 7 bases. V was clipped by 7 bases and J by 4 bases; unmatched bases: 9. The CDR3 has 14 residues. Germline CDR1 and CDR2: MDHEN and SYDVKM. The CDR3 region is CASISSGPGETQYF. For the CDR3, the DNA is TGTGCCAGCATCTCTAGCGGCCCCGGAGAGACCCAGTACTTC. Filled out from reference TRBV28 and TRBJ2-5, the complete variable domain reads DVKVTQSSRYLVKRTGEKVFLECVQDMDHENMFWYRQDPGLGLRLIYFSYDVKMKEKGDIPEGYSVSREKKERFSLILESASTNQTSMYLCASISSGPGETQYFGPGTRLLVL.

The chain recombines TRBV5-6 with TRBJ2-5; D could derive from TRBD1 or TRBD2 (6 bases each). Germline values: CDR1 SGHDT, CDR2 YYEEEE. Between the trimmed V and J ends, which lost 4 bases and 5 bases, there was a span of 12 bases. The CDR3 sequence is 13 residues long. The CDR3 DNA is TGTGCCAGCAGCAGGGGGGAGGTCGAGACCCAGTACTTC. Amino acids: CASSRGEVETQYF.

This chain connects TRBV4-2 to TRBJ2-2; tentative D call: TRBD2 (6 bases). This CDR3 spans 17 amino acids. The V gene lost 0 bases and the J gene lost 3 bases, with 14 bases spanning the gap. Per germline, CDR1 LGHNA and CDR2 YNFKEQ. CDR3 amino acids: CASSQEGVSGDTGELFF. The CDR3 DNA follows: TGTGCCAGCAGCCAAGAAGGGGTCTCGGGGGACACCGGGGAGCTGTTTTTT.

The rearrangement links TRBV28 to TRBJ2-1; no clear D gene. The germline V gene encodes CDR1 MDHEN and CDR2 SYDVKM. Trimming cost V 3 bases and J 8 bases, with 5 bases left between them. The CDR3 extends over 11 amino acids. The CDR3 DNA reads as TGTGCCAGCAGTTTTAGAGATGAGCAGTTCTTC. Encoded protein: CASSFRDEQFF.

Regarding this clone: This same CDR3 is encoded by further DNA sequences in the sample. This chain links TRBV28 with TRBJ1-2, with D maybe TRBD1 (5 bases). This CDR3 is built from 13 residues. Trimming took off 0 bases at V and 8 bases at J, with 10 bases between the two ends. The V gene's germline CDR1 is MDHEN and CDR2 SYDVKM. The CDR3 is CASSLWGRGGYTF. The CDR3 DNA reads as TGTGCCAGCAGTTTATGGGGGCGAGGGGGCTACACCTTC.

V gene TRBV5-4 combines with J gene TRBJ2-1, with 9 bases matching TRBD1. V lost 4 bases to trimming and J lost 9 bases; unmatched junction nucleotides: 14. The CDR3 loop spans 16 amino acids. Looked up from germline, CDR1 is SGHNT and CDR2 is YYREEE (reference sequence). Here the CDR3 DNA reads TGTGCCAGCAGCCAGGGGGGGACAGGGTACGCATCTGAGCAGTTCTTC. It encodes CASSQGGTGYASEQFF.

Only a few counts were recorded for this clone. The CDR3 is CAISEGGSAQHF. CDR3 sequence (DNA): TGTGCCATCAGTGAAGGGGGGTCGGCCCAGCATTTT. The chain recombines TRBV10-3 with TRBJ1-5; tentatively, D is TRBD1 (6 bases). This CDR3 spans 12 amino acids. Between the trimmed V and J ends, which lost 3 bases and 11 bases, there was a span of 11 bases. Germline-derived CDR1 and CDR2 are ENHRY and SYGVKD.

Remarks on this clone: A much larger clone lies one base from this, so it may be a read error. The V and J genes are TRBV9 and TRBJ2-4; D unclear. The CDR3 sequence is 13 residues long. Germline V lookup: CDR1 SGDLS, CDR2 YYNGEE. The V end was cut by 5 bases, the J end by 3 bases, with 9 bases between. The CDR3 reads CASSGAGKNIQYF. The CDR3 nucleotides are TGTGCCAGCAGTGGAGCAGGCAAAAACATTCAGTACTTC.

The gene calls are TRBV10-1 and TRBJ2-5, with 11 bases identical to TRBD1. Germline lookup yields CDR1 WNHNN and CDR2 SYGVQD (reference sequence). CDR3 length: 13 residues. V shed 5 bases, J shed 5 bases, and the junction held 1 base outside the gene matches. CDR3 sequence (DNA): TGCGCCAGCAGTAGGGACAGGGGGGAGACCCAGTACTTC. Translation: CASSRDRGETQYF.

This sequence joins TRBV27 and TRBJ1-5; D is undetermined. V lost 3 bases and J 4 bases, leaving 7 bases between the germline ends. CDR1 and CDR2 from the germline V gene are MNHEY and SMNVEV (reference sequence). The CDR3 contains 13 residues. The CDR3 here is CASSFGLNQPQHF. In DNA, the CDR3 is TGTGCCAGCAGTTTTGGGTTAAATCAGCCCCAGCATTTT.

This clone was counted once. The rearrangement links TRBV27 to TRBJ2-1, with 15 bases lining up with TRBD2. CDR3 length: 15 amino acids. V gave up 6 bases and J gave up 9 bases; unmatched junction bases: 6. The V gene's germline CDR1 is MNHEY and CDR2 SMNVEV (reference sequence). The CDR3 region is CASSRGTSGRTEQFF. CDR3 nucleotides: TGTGCCAGCAGCCGCGGGACTAGCGGGAGGACTGAGCAGTTCTTC.

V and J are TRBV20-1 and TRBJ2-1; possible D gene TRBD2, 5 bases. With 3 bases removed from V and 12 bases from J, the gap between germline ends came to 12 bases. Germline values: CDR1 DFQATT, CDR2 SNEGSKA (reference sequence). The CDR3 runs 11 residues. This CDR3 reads CSARFDYAQFF. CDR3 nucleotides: TGCAGTGCTAGGTTCGACTACGCGCAGTTCTTC.

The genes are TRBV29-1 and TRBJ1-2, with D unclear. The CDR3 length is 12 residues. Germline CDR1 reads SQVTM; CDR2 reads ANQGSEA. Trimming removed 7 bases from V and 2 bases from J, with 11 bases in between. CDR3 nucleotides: TGCAGCGGCGAGGCGGGCAACTATGGCTACACCTTC. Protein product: CSGEAGNYGYTF. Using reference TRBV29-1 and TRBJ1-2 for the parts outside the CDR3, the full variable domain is SAVISQKPSRDICQRGTSLTIQCQVDSQVTMMFWYRQQPGQSLTLIATANQGSEATYESGFVIDKFPISRPNLTFSTLTVSNMSPEDSSIYLCSGEAGNYGYTFGSGTRLTVV.

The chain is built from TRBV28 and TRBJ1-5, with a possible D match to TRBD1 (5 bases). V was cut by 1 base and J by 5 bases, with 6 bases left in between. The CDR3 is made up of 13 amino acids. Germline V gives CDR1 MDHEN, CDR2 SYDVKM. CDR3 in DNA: TGTGCCAGCAGTTTATTAGGGGATCAGCCCCAGCATTTT. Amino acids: CASSLLGDQPQHF.

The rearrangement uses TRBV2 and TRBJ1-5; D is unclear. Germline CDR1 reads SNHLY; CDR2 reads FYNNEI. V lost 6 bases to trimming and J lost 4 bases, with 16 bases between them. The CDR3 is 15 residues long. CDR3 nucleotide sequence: TGTGCCAGCAGCCCGGACTCGAGCTATAATCAGCCCCAGCATTTT. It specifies CASSPDSSYNQPQHF. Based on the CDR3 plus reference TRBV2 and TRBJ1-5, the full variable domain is EPEVTQTPSHQVTQMGQEVILRCVPISNHLYFYWYRQILGQKVEFLVSFYNNEISEKSEIFDDQFSVERPDGSNFTLKIRSTKLEDSAMYFCASSPDSSYNQPQHFGDGTRLSIL.

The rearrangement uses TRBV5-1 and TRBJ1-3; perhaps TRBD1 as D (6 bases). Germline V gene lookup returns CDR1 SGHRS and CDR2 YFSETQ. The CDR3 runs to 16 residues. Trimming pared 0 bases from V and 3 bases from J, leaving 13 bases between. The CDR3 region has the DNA TGCGCCAGCAGCTTGGGCCCTGGACAGATTGGAAACACCATATATTTT. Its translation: CASSLGPGQIGNTIYF.

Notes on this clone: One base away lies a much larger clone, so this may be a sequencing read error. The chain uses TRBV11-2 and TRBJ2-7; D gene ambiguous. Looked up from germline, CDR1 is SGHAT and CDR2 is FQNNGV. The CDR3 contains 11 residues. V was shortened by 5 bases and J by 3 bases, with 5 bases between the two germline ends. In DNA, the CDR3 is TGTGCCAGCAGCCACCACTACGAGCAGTACTTC. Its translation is CASSHHYEQYF.

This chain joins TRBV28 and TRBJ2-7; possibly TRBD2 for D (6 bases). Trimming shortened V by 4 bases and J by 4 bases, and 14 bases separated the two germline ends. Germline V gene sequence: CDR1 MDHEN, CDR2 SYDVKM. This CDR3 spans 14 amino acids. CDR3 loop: CASSSEGLFYEQYF. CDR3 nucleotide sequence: TGTGCCAGCAGTTCGGAGGGGCTTTTTTACGAGCAGTACTTC.

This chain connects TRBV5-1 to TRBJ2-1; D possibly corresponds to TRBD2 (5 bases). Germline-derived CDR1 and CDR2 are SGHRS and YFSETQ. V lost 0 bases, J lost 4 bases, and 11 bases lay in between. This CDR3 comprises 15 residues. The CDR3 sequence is CASSLALADYNEQFF. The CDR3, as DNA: TGCGCCAGCAGCTTGGCCCTAGCAGATTACAATGAGCAGTTCTTC.

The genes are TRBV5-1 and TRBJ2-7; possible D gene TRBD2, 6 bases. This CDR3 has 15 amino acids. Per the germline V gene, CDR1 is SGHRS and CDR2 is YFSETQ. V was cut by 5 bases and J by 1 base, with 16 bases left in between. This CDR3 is CASSSVGGFSYEQYF. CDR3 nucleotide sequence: TGCGCCAGCAGTTCTGTAGGAGGGTTTTCCTACGAGCAGTACTTC.

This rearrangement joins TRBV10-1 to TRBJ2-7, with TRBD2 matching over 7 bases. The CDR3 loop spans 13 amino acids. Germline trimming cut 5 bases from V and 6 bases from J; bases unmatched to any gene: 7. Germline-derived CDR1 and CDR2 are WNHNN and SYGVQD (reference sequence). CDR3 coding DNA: TGCGCCAGCAGTCAGGGCGGGAGTGCCGAGCAGTACTTC. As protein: CASSQGGSAEQYF.